What follows are 2 T cell receptor beta chains derived from one specimen sequenced in a study of blood T cell repertoires in COVID-19. Measured with immunoSEQ multiplex PCR; TCRdb has only the in-frame clones, and not every one. Of around 250,000 clones listed, around nine tenths are singletons. The sequenced material came from PBMCs or T cells enriched from blood (not recorded which). The receptors derive from a young woman who had recovered from COVID-19.

This chain uses TRBV5-1 with TRBJ2-5; 8 bases align to TRBD1. CDR3 size: 15 residues. V was clipped by 7 bases and J by 4 bases; unmatched bases: 12. Per the germline V gene, CDR1 is SGHRS and CDR2 is YFSETQ. CDR3 DNA sequence: TGCGCCAGCCAGCTCACGACAGGGGTGGGAGAGACCCAGTACTTC. Translation: CASQLTTGVGETQYF.

This chain links TRBV10-2 with TRBJ2-3, with 7 nucleotides matching TRBD2. The CDR3 has 13 amino acids. V gave up 6 bases and J gave up 5 bases; unmatched junction bases: 5. The germline gives CDR1 WSHSY, CDR2 SAAADI. The CDR3, as DNA: TGCGCCAGCAGAGGGCGGGAGATAGATACGCAGTATTTT. Encoded protein: CASRGREIDTQYF.